The rows below give T cell receptor beta chains drawn from one sample of a study of blood T cell repertoires in COVID-19. Repertoires were generated with immunoSEQ multiplex PCR, while TCRdb's copy carries only in-frame clones and drops some. The table has 60,000 or so clones, 88% seen once; the top ten hold approximately 8.4%. The specimen was peripheral blood. All receptors come from an older woman with active COVID-19. Both conserved end residues are part of each CDR3. The order of the fields is J gene, D gene, V gene, clone size, CDR3 protein, CDR3 DNA. A D gene is named only where the DNA matches it firmly. Only part of the rows carry a size: once, few, many, or a class if the clone is expanded.

>TRBJ2-7|TRBD2|TRBV28|NA
CASSLSGLAGPKGYEQYF
TGTGCCAGCAGTTTATCAGGACTAGCGGGCCCAAAGGGCTACGAGCAGTACTTC
>TRBJ1-1|TRBD1|TRBV5-1|NA
CASSAGQGDTEAFF
TGCGCCAGCAGCGCCGGACAGGGGGACACTGAAGCTTTCTTT
>TRBJ1-2|NA|TRBV7-3|NA
CASSQTGGDYGYTF
TGTGCCAGCAGCCAAACGGGGGGAGATTATGGCTACACCTTC
>TRBJ1-1|TRBD1|TRBV5-1|NA
CASSPDRDRVAANTEAFF
TGCGCCAGCAGCCCGGACCGGGACAGGGTTGCGGCGAACACTGAAGCTTTCTTT
>TRBJ2-6|TRBD2|TRBV27|NA
CASSRVAGTVGSGANVLTF
TGTGCCAGCAGCCGAGTAGCGGGAACGGTCGGCTCTGGGGCCAACGTCCTGACTTTC
>TRBJ1-3|NA|TRBV6-5|once
CASHPPGISGNTIYF
TGTGCCAGCCACCCTCCGGGAATCTCTGGAAACACCATATATTTT
>TRBJ2-6|NA|TRBV10-2|NA
CASSETSIRF
TGCGCCAGCAGTGAGACTAGCATCCGTTTC
>TRBJ1-1|NA|TRBV19|NA
CASSPGGAVTEAFF
TGTGCCAGTAGTCCGGGGGGCGCGGTCACTGAAGCTTTCTTT
>TRBJ2-2|NA|TRBV10-1|NA
CASSELAANTGELFF
TGCGCCAGCAGTGAGTTAGCGGCGAACACCGGGGAGCTGTTTTTT
>TRBJ2-7|NA|TRBV7-6|NA
CASSLALQDEQYF
TGTGCCAGCAGCTTAGCGCTACAGGACGAGCAGTACTTC
>TRBJ1-2|NA|TRBV20-1|NA
CSARVDYGYTF
TGCAGTGCTAGAGTAGACTATGGCTACACCTTC
>TRBJ1-1|NA|TRBV28|NA
CASSLYTPENTEAFF
TGTGCCAGCAGTTTATACACCCCCGAGAACACTGAAGCTTTCTTT
>TRBJ2-3|NA|TRBV19|NA
CASSPRDITDTQYF
TGTGCCAGTAGTCCCCGGGACATCACAGATACGCAGTATTTT
>TRBJ1-1|NA|TRBV2|NA
CASSEQGGSGEAFF
TGTGCCAGCAGTGAACAGGGAGGTTCTGGTGAAGCTTTCTTT
>TRBJ1-2|NA|TRBV28|NA
CASKAGNYGYTF
TGTGCCAGCAAGGCAGGGAACTATGGCTACACCTTC
>TRBJ1-6|NA|TRBV19|NA
CASSTHRSGNSPLHF
TGTGCCAGTAGTACACACCGTTCCGGGAATTCACCCCTCCACTTT
>TRBJ2-5|NA|TRBV11-3|NA
CASSLARTSIETQYF
TGTGCCAGCAGCTTAGCCCGAACTAGCATCGAGACCCAGTACTTC
>TRBJ2-1|NA|TRBV12-3/TRBV12-4|NA
CASSPIREQFF
TGTGCCAGCAGCCCCATCAGGGAGCAGTTCTTC
>TRBJ1-6|NA|TRBV3-1/TRBV3-2|NA
CASSQGWVGDSYNSPLHF
TGTGCCAGCAGCCAAGGTTGGGTGGGAGACTCCTATAATTCACCCCTCCACTTT
>TRBJ2-5|TRBD2|TRBV9|NA
CASSVVGGEETQYF
TGTGCCAGCAGCGTAGTCGGGGGGGAAGAGACCCAGTACTTC
>TRBJ2-5|NA|TRBV12-3/TRBV12-4|few
CASSTPVQETQYF
TGTGCCAGCAGTACCCCAGTCCAAGAGACCCAGTACTTC
>TRBJ2-7|TRBD2|TRBV28|NA
CASSFLRLAGGHEQYF
TGTGCCAGCAGTTTTCTTCGACTAGCGGGAGGTCACGAGCAGTACTTC
>TRBJ1-1|TRBD1|TRBV5-1|NA
CASSLGQGALRNTEAFF
TGCGCCAGCAGCTTAGGACAGGGGGCATTAAGAAACACTGAAGCTTTCTTT
>TRBJ2-7|NA|TRBV29-1|NA
CSVEGGRQGRSYEQYF
TGCAGCGTTGAAGGGGGTCGGCAGGGGCGGTCCTACGAGCAGTACTTC
>TRBJ2-7|NA|TRBV7-8|NA
CASSLLAGVAEQYF
TGTGCCAGCAGCTTATTGGCAGGGGTGGCCGAGCAGTACTTC
>TRBJ2-7|NA|TRBV7-9|NA
CASSSFGIGQYF
TGTGCCAGCAGCTCGTTCGGGATCGGGCAGTACTTC
>TRBJ1-1|NA|TRBV9|NA
CASSVGTKGGAFF
TGTGCCAGCAGCGTCGGGACAAAAGGGGGAGCTTTCTTT
>TRBJ2-1|TRBD2|TRBV9|few
CASSVEGRSLLAGYNNEQFF
TGTGCCAGCAGCGTAGAGGGCCGTAGTTTGTTAGCGGGATACAACAATGAGCAGTTCTTC
>TRBJ2-1|NA|TRBV5-1|NA
CASSLEGAYNEQFF
TGCGCCAGCAGCTTGGAAGGGGCCTACAATGAGCAGTTCTTC